This T cell receptor (beta chain) was observed in a study of OX40 agonist ivuxolimab in advanced cancers. The wider study: Mean age around 60 years, range 23 to 79; 82.7% male. Study-level results: Within 6 weeks, CD4+ and CD8+ blood T cells expanded clonally at 0.1 to 3.0 mg/kg. Among the nonresponders, some also had low normalized T-cell clonal expansion. Relative to CD4+, CD8+ T cells held more expanded clones on average.

The V gene's germline CDR1 is SNHLY and CDR2 FYNNEI. The CDR3 is 15 residues long. V was clipped by 10 bases and J by 3 bases; unmatched bases: 9. TCRdb's copy holds only in-frame clones and misses some; the assay was immunoSEQ multiplex PCR. The top ten hold approximately 0.5% of the sample, which has under 85,000 clones, about nine tenths seen once. The count of this clone is one. Antigen unknown. The TCR sequence derives from an adult with an advanced solid tumor such as melanoma, head and neck, liver or kidney cancer. This chain joins TRBV2 and TRBJ1-4; 9 positions match TRBD1. Sequences were derived from CD4+ or CD8+ T cells sorted from blood, sampled in a trial of the OX40 agonist ivuxolimab. Here the CDR3 DNA reads TGTGCCACATCGTGGAGGACAGGGGCTAATGAAAAACTGTTTTTT. As protein: CATSWRTGANEKLFF. The full variable domain, completed using reference TRBV2 and TRBJ1-4, is EPEVTQTPSHQVTQMGQEVILRCVPISNHLYFYWYRQILGQKVEFLVSFYNNEISEKSEIFDDQFSVERPDGSNFTLKIRSTKLEDSAMYFCATSWRTGANEKLFFGSGTQLSVL.